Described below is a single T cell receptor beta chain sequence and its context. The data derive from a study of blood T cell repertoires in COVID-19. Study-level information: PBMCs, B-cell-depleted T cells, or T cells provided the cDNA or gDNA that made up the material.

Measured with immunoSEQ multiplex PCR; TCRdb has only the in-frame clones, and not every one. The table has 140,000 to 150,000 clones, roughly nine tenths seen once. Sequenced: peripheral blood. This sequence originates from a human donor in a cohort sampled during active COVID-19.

CDR3 DNA sequence: TGTGCCAGCAGCGGCGCGGGACTAGCGGGTACGAGCTCCTACAATGAGCAGTTCTTC. It encodes CASSGAGLAGTSSYNEQFF. The V gene is TRBV5-8, the J gene TRBJ2-1, with 12 bases fitting TRBD2. V shed 4 bases, J shed 0 bases, and the junction held 11 bases outside the gene matches. CDR1 is SGHTS and CDR2 is YDEGEE in the germline V gene. This CDR3 contains 19 residues.